Each of the 14 T cell receptor beta chains below was sequenced from the same sample in a study of cytomegalovirus exposure and HLA in healthy donors. Use of 60 Vbeta and 13 Jbeta primers characterized the PCR. TCRdb's table, derived via immunoSEQ multiplex PCR, lists solely in-frame clones and lacks some. Of 150,000 or so clones listed, 75% to 85% were seen once; the top ten hold 6% to 8.5%. Sequencing input: PBMCs. These TCRs come from a man aged 30 to 39 in good health and CMV-seropositive.

The chain carries TRBV5-4 and TRBJ2-1; D is unresolved. V lost 0 bases to trimming and J lost 3 bases, with 4 bases between them. The germline gives CDR1 SGHNT, CDR2 YYREEE (reference sequence). The CDR3 contains 13 residues. The CDR3 region has the DNA TGTGCCAGCAGCTTGGACAGCTACAATGAGCAGTTCTTC. This sequence encodes CASSLDSYNEQFF. Variable domain in full (rest from reference TRBV5-4 and TRBJ2-1): ETGVTQSPTHLIKTRGQQVTLRCSSQSGHNTVSWYQQALGQGPQFIFQYYREEENGRGNFPPRFSGLQFPNYSSELNVNALELDDSALYLCASSLDSYNEQFFGPGTRLTVL.

The V and J genes are TRBV14 and TRBJ2-5; no reliable D call. The germline V gene has CDR1 SGHDN and CDR2 FVKESK. This CDR3 has 15 amino acids. Trimming removed 2 bases from V and 5 bases from J, with 15 bases in between. CDR3 coding DNA: TGTGCCAGCAGCCAAAGTCGCGGAACCCAGGAGACCCAGTACTTC. This sequence encodes CASSQSRGTQETQYF.

This rearrangement joins TRBV30 to TRBJ1-2, with a weak D call TRBD1 (6 bases). The CDR3 totals 13 residues. Germline CDR1 reads GTSNPN; CDR2 reads SVGIG (reference sequence). The V gene lost 2 bases and the J gene lost 8 bases, with 15 bases spanning the gap. CDR3 nucleotide sequence: TGTGCCTGGAGTTTACAGGGCGTCGGGGGCTACACCTTC. Translation: CAWSLQGVGGYTF.

The genes are TRBV29-1 and TRBJ1-3; D is undetermined. Between the trimmed V and J ends, which lost 7 bases and 3 bases, there was a span of 13 bases. In germline, CDR1 is SQVTM, CDR2 ANQGSEA. This CDR3 spans 13 amino acids. The CDR3 DNA reads as TGCAGCGCGGTCGGGAGAGGTGGAAACACCATATATTTT. As protein: CSAVGRGGNTIYF.

The V and J genes are TRBV19 and TRBJ2-5; 9 nucleotides agree with TRBD1. With V trimmed by 3 bases and J by 4 bases, 6 bases remained unmatched. The CDR3 length is 15 residues. The germline V gene encodes CDR1 LNHDA and CDR2 SQIVND (reference sequence). CDR3 nucleotide sequence: TGTGCCAGTAGTATCAGGGGACAGGGAAGAGAGACCCAGTACTTC. Amino acid sequence: CASSIRGQGRETQYF.

The rearrangement joins TRBV5-1 to TRBJ2-5, with D tentatively TRBD2 (6 bases). V was clipped by 1 base and J by 0 bases, with 13 bases between them. This CDR3 region has 16 residues. Germline CDR1 and CDR2: SGHRS and YFSETQ. CDR3 residues: CASSLQAGVYQETQYF. The CDR3 DNA is TGCGCCAGCAGCTTGCAAGCGGGCGTGTACCAAGAGACCCAGTACTTC.

The rearrangement joins TRBV9 to TRBJ1-1; 7 bases align to TRBD1. Germline values: CDR1 SGDLS, CDR2 YYNGEE. The trim removed 0 bases at V and 1 base at J, leaving 3 bases unmatched. The CDR3 consists of 15 residues. The CDR3 coding sequence is TGTGCCAGCAGCGTAGAGGGGGCGAGGAACACTGAAGCTTTCTTT. Translated: CASSVEGARNTEAFF.

The CDR3 DNA reads TGCGCCAGCAGCCAAGGACGGACAGCGAACACCATATATTTT. It encodes CASSQGRTANTIYF. The V and J genes are TRBV4-1 and TRBJ1-3; tentatively, D is TRBD1 (6 bases). V dropped 1 base and J dropped 7 bases, with 11 bases sitting between them. This CDR3 comprises 14 residues. CDR1 and CDR2 from the germline V gene are MGHRA and YSYEKL.

This sequence joins TRBV2 and TRBJ2-7, with no clear D. Trimming took off 6 bases at V and 2 bases at J, with 5 bases between the two ends. The CDR3 loop spans 11 amino acids. Germline CDR1 and CDR2: SNHLY and FYNNEI. CDR3 coding DNA: TGTGCCAGCAGGCCGGCCTACGAGCAGTACTTC. Its translation is CASRPAYEQYF. Supplemented by reference TRBV2 and TRBJ2-7, the full variable domain reads EPEVTQTPSHQVTQMGQEVILRCVPISNHLYFYWYRQILGQKVEFLVSFYNNEISEKSEIFDDQFSVERPDGSNFTLKIRSTKLEDSAMYFCASRPAYEQYFGPGTRLTVT.

This chain links TRBV9 with TRBJ1-2; D is possibly TRBD1 (5 bases). Germline V CDR1 and CDR2: SGDLS, YYNGEE. V gave up 2 bases and J gave up 8 bases, with 16 bases separating them. The CDR3 covers 14 residues. DNA for the CDR3: TGTGCCAGCAGCGTGGATAGACAGTCTGCGGGCTACACCTTC. Protein sequence: CASSVDRQSAGYTF.

The V gene is TRBV28, the J gene TRBJ2-3, with D perhaps matching TRBD2 (6 bases). CDR1 MDHEN and CDR2 SYDVKM come from the germline V gene. V gave up 8 bases and J gave up 0 bases, with 24 bases separating them. The CDR3 runs 18 residues. CDR3 sequence (DNA): TGTGCCAGCGGGGGACTCAGGAAACTAGCCAGAAGCACAGATACGCAGTATTTT. This gives the protein CASGGLRKLARSTDTQYF.

This clone showed up just a few times. This chain links TRBV2 with TRBJ2-7; the D is unclear. The germline V and J ends were trimmed by 3 bases and 5 bases, with 11 bases remaining between them. From germline, CDR1 is SNHLY and CDR2 FYNNEI. The CDR3 covers 13 residues. The CDR3 DNA is TGTGCCAGCAGTGACGACAACGGCGACGAGCAGTACTTC. Its protein is CASSDDNGDEQYF.

The CDR3 DNA is TGCGCCAGCAGCAGGGACAGGGTCGGGTCCGAGCAGTACTTC. It yields the protein CASSRDRVGSEQYF. This chain joins TRBV5-1 and TRBJ2-7, with 9 bases matching TRBD1. This CDR3 is built from 14 residues. The J segment lost 6 bases and the V segment lost 4 bases, leaving 8 bases of the junction unmatched. Germline V gives CDR1 SGHRS, CDR2 YFSETQ.

The V and J genes are TRBV27 and TRBJ2-3, with D unclear. This CDR3 has 14 amino acids. V was trimmed by 6 bases and J by 2 bases, leaving 12 bases between them. CDR1 MNHEY and CDR2 SMNVEV come from the germline V gene (reference sequence). DNA for the CDR3: TGTGCCAGCAGCCCAACCGAGTACACAGATACGCAGTATTTT. Translation: CASSPTEYTDTQYF.